This T cell receptor beta chain was recovered during a study of neurological immune-mediated disorders. As for the study in general: Multiple sclerosis patients numbered around 34, with around 31 relapsing-remitting and 3 secondary progressive.

The cDNA was synthesized by 5'RACE incorporating 10-nucleotide random UMIs. TCRdb redid the calling of the 5' RACE reads with MiXCR, one entry per CDR3 protein. The sample lists 110,000 or so distinct CDR3 sequences, about 3.2% occurring once. This clonotype was detected ten times or more. A total of 2 million PBMCs stored at -80 degrees C provided the unsorted libraries. The source of this sequence is a woman in her thirties with multiple sclerosis. Sequences were obtained from PBMCs.

The CDR3 loop is CASSPGTSADTQYF. In DNA form, the CDR3 reads TGTGCCAGCAGTCCCGGGACTAGTGCAGATACGCAGTATTTT. The chain combines TRBV6-2 or TRBV6-3 with TRBJ2-3; 8 bases map to TRBD2. Per germline, CDR1 MNHEY and CDR2 SVGEGT. Losses at the gene ends were 5 bases for V and 4 bases for J; bases not matched to a gene: 5. The CDR3 consists of 14 residues.